A single sample is the source of the 20 T cell receptor beta chains below, sequenced in a study of T-cell memory formation after mild COVID-19. MiXCR, applied by TCRdb to the 5' RACE reads, yields one record per CDR3 protein. The profile covers about 430,000 distinct CDR3 sequences, with 20% to 30% appearing a single time and 8.8% taken by the ten largest. The source material was PBMCs or a T cell subset sorted from them (not recorded which). Source of these receptors: an adult woman who had mild COVID-19 (a few samples of this study predate the infection). Cell type and time point are not known.

The chain joins TRBV24-1 to TRBJ2-1, with TRBD1 matching over 9 bases. The germline V gene encodes CDR1 KGHDR and CDR2 SFDVKD. This CDR3 spans 14 amino acids. With V trimmed by 10 bases and J by 4 bases, 7 bases remained unmatched. The DNA for the CDR3 is TGTGCCACAGCTCGGGACAGGGCTTACAATGAGCAGTTCTTC. Encoded protein: CATARDRAYNEQFF.

The chain links TRBV5-1 to TRBJ2-1; maybe TRBD2 (5 bases). V was clipped by 5 bases and J by 6 bases, with 18 bases between them. The germline gives CDR1 SGHRS, CDR2 YFSETQ. The CDR3 contains 15 residues. DNA of the CDR3: TGCGCCAGCAGTCCGGGATCACTGGGCACCAATGAGCAGTTCTTC. Protein sequence: CASSPGSLGTNEQFF.

The chain joins TRBV4-2 to TRBJ1-5, with D possibly TRBD1 on 5 matching bases. CDR1 is LGHNA and CDR2 is YNFKEQ in the germline V gene. V lost 0 bases to trimming and J lost 6 bases, with 9 bases between them. This CDR3 is built from 14 residues. The CDR3 spells CASSQDLGGQPQHF. The CDR3 bases are TGTGCCAGCAGCCAAGATCTGGGGGGTCAGCCCCAGCATTTT.

The chain joins TRBV4-3 to TRBJ2-7, with 11 bases that match TRBD2. The CDR3 has 18 amino acids. Trimming cost V 1 base and J 0 bases; bases outside gene matches: 8. Looked up from germline, CDR1 is LGHNA and CDR2 is YSLEER. The DNA for the CDR3 is TGCGCCAGCAGCCAAGGACTAGCGGGAAAAGCCTTCTCCTACGAGCAGTACTTC. It yields the protein CASSQGLAGKAFSYEQYF.

V and J are TRBV4-2 and TRBJ2-3; no definite D call. Trimming took 1 base from V and 0 from J, leaving 11 bases between them. The CDR3 sequence is 16 residues long. Germline V gene sequence: CDR1 LGHNA, CDR2 YNFKEQ. The CDR3 region is CASSQASALSTDTQYF. The CDR3 bases are TGTGCCAGCAGCCAAGCATCAGCTTTGAGCACAGATACGCAGTATTTT.

This clonotype showed up just a few times. V usage is TRBV3-1 and J usage is TRBJ2-1, with 12 bases lining up with TRBD2. V shed 3 bases, J shed 8 bases, and the junction held 11 bases outside the gene matches. The CDR3 spans 17 residues. The germline V gene encodes CDR1 LGHDT and CDR2 YNNKEL (reference sequence). The CDR3 region is CASSHRYTSGGHHEQFF. The CDR3 DNA is TGTGCCAGCAGCCACCGATACACTAGCGGGGGGCATCATGAGCAGTTCTTC.

V gene TRBV7-9 combines with J gene TRBJ2-5; D tentatively fits TRBD1 or TRBD2 (6 bases each). Germline assignment: CDR1 SEHNR and CDR2 FQNEAQ (reference sequence). The CDR3 is made up of 16 amino acids. Between the trimmed V and J ends, which lost 1 base and 5 bases, there was a span of 17 bases. The CDR3: CASSLGQAVGRETQYF. The CDR3 DNA reads as TGTGCCAGCAGCTTAGGACAGGCCGTGGGGAGGGAGACCCAGTACTTC. The whole variable domain, remainder taken from reference TRBV7-9 and TRBJ2-5, is DTGVSQNPRHKITKRGQNVTFRCDPISEHNRLYWYRQTLGQGPEFLTYFQNEAQLEKSRLLSDRFSAERPKGSFSTLEIQRTEQGDSAMYLCASSLGQAVGRETQYFGPGTRLLVL.

This clonotype was counted a single time. The chain has TRBV29-1 and TRBJ1-2; 7 positions match TRBD1. CDR3 size: 12 residues. Germline CDR1 reads SQVTM; CDR2 reads ANQGSEA. The junction had 4 bases not matched to a gene; V was cut back by 7 bases and J by 2 bases. The CDR3 reads CSAQQGNYGYTF. The CDR3 bases are TGCAGCGCCCAACAGGGGAACTATGGCTACACCTTC. Looking up the rest from reference TRBV29-1 and TRBJ1-2 gives the full variable domain: SAVISQKPSRDICQRGTSLTIQCQVDSQVTMMFWYRQQPGQSLTLIATANQGSEATYESGFVIDKFPISRPNLTFSTLTVSNMSPEDSSIYLCSAQQGNYGYTFGSGTRLTVV.

This clonotype was found a few times. The V and J genes are TRBV2 and TRBJ1-2; D uncertain. V lost 7 bases and J 0 bases, leaving 12 bases between the germline ends. This CDR3 comprises 14 residues. Germline V lookup: CDR1 SNHLY, CDR2 FYNNEI. The chain's CDR3 is CASKSTVANYGYTF. The CDR3 DNA is TGTGCCAGCAAGAGCACAGTAGCTAACTATGGCTACACCTTC.

This clonotype was seen repeatedly, ten times or more. V and J are TRBV5-4 and TRBJ2-3; TRBD2 matches at 13 bases. Germline V gene lookup returns CDR1 SGHNT and CDR2 YYREEE (reference sequence). This CDR3 has 15 residues. With 0 bases clipped from V and 7 bases from J, the junction kept 2 bases outside the gene matches. This CDR3 reads CASSLVTSGRNTQYF. CDR3 in DNA: TGTGCCAGCAGCTTGGTGACTAGCGGGAGGAATACGCAGTATTTT.

The DNA for the CDR3 is TGTGCCAGCAGCGGCGGGGGTGAGCAGTTCTTC. Translated: CASSGGGEQFF. The chain is built from TRBV7-7 and TRBJ2-1; TRBD2 matches at 7 bases. CDR1 and CDR2 (germline): SSHAT, FNYEAQ (reference sequence). After removal of 5 bases from V and 9 bases from J, the junction contained 1 base not matched to a gene. The CDR3 sequence is 11 residues long.

This chain connects TRBV25-1 to TRBJ1-1; the D gene is possibly TRBD1 (6 bases). Deletions cut 1 base from V and 1 base from J, with 10 bases between. Germline CDR1 MGHDK, CDR2 SYGVNS. CDR3 size: 15 residues. This CDR3 is CASSEWGTPNTEAFF. The CDR3 bases are TGTGCCAGCAGTGAATGGGGGACACCGAACACTGAAGCTTTCTTT.

In its sample, this clonotype was seen a few times. The gene calls are TRBV7-9 and TRBJ2-5; D remains unclear. From germline, CDR1 is SEHNR and CDR2 FQNEAQ (reference sequence). The ends were cut back, 5 bases at V and 2 bases at J, with 9 bases in the middle. CDR3 length: 13 amino acids. The CDR3 sequence is CASSEKGQETQYF. Here the CDR3 DNA reads TGTGCCAGCAGCGAAAAGGGACAAGAGACCCAGTACTTC.

In this sample, this clonotype turned up a few times. The genes are TRBV29-1 and TRBJ1-2, with 12 bases aligning to TRBD1. The CDR3 covers 14 residues. J lost 3 bases, V lost 7 bases, and 6 bases had no gene match. Germline V CDR1 and CDR2: SQVTM, ANQGSEA. CDR3 residues: CSAGDRGRDYGYTF. CDR3 sequence (DNA): TGCAGCGCCGGGGACAGGGGGCGCGACTATGGCTACACCTTC.

This rearrangement joins TRBV6-5 to TRBJ2-3, with 7 bases lining up with TRBD2. This CDR3 is built from 15 residues. The junction had 6 bases not matched to a gene; V was cut back by 6 bases and J by 0 bases. The germline gives CDR1 MNHEY, CDR2 SVGAGI. The CDR3 bases are TGTGCCAGCAGACCACTAGCGTCTAGCACAGATACGCAGTATTTT. Its protein product is CASRPLASSTDTQYF.

In this sample, this clonotype turned up a few times. This sequence joins TRBV5-1 and TRBJ2-1; 9 nucleotides line up with TRBD2. The CDR3 has 15 amino acids. Trimming at V came to 0 bases and at J to 5 bases, leaving 3 bases not matched to a gene. The germline gives CDR1 SGHRS, CDR2 YFSETQ. CDR3 region: CASSLATSGNNEQFF. The CDR3 region has the DNA TGCGCCAGCAGCTTGGCGACTAGCGGTAACAATGAGCAGTTCTTC.

This clonotype came up a few times. The chain uses TRBV2 and TRBJ2-5; D possibly corresponds to TRBD1 (6 bases). Trimming removed 8 bases at V and 0 bases at J, with 10 bases between. The CDR3 has 13 amino acids. Germline V lookup: CDR1 SNHLY, CDR2 FYNNEI. As DNA, the CDR3 is TGTGCCAGCGTTCGACAGGACCAAGAGACCCAGTACTTC. This translates into CASVRQDQETQYF.

V and J are TRBV12-3 or TRBV12-4 and TRBJ1-2, with D tentatively TRBD1 (5 bases). The ends were cut back, 5 bases at V and 8 bases at J, with 15 bases in the middle. The CDR3 contains 13 residues. In DNA, the CDR3 is TGTGCCAGCAGTCCAGGGCTAACTAGGGGCTACACCTTC. This translates into CASSPGLTRGYTF.

The chain is built from TRBV29-1 and TRBJ2-5; tentatively, D is TRBD1 or TRBD2 (5 bases each). CDR1 SQVTM and CDR2 ANQGSEA come from the germline V gene. This CDR3 region has 15 residues. Deletions cut 6 bases from V and 2 bases from J, with 19 bases between. CDR3 DNA sequence: TGCAGCGTCCGGGACCGAAGGACTGGACAAGAGACCCAGTACTTC. Its protein is CSVRDRRTGQETQYF.

This clonotype has a handful of counts. The V gene is TRBV12-3 or TRBV12-4, the J gene TRBJ2-2; D might be TRBD1 or TRBD2, each matching 5 bases. V shed 6 bases and J shed 13 bases, with 15 bases lying between them. There are 12 residues in the CDR3. The CDR3 reads CASSPATGRLFF. In DNA, the CDR3 is TGTGCCAGCAGCCCCGCGACGGGACGGCTGTTTTTT.